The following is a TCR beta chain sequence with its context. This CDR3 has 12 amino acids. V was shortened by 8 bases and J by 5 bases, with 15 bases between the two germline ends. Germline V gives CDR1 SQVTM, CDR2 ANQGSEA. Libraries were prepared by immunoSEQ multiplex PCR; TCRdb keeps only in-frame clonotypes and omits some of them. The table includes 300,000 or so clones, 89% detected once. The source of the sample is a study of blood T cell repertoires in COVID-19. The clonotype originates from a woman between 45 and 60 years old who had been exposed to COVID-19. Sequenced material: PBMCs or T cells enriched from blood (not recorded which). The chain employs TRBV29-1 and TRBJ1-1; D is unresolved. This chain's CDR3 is CSLSPGGTEAFF. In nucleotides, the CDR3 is TGCAGCCTTTCCCCTGGAGGTACTGAAGCTTTCTTT.